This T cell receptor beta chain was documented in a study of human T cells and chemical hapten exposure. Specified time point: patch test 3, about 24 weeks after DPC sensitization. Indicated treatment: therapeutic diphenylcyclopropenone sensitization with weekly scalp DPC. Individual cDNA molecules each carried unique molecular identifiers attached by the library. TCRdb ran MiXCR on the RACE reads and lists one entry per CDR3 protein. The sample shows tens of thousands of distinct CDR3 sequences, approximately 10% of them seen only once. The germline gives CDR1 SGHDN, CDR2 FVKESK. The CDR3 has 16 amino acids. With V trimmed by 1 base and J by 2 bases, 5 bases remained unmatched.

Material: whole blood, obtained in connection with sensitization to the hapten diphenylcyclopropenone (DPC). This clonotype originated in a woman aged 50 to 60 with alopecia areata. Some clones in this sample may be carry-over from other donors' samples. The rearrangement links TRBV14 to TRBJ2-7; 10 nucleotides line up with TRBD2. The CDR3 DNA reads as TGTGCCAGCAGCCAAGGGGCTAGCGGGAGTACCTACGAGCAGTACTTC. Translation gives CASSQGASGSTYEQYF.